This entry concerns a single T cell receptor beta chain. This sample was taken from a study of immune characterization of retroperitoneal liposarcoma. CDR3 length: 16 amino acids. Per germline, CDR1 MNHNS and CDR2 SASEGT. The V segment lost 5 bases and the J segment 2 bases; nucleotides outside the gene matches: 8. TCRdb fed the PCR reads into MiXCR, producing one record per CDR3 protein. The repertoire includes several thousand distinct CDR3 sequences, around 28% of them detected once, and 35% to 50% sits in the top ten. The genes are TRBV6-1 and TRBJ2-7; 11 bases align to TRBD2. This TCR was sampled from a male donor with retroperitoneal liposarcoma. The specimen was blood. Here the CDR3 reads CASSLNPGLAAYEQYF. The CDR3 DNA is TGTGCCAGCAGTCTAAATCCGGGACTAGCGGCCTACGAGCAGTACTTC.